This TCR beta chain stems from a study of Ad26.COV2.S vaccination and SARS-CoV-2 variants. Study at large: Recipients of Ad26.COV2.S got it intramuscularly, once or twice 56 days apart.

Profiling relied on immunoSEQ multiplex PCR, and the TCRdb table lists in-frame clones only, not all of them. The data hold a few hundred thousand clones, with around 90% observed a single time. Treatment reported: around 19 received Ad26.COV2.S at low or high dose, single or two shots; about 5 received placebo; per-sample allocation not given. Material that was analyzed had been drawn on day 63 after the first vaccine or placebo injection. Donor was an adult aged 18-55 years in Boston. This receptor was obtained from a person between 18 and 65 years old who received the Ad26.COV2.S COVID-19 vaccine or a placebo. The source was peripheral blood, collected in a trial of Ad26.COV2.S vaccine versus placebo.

The CDR3, as DNA: TGTGCCAGCAGCCGACTAGCGGGGGCCAAGCAGTTCTTC. This codes for CASSRLAGAKQFF. The chain combines TRBV7-8 with TRBJ2-1; TRBD2 matches 12 bases. Trimming removed 5 bases from V and 11 bases from J; junction bases left unmatched: 4. Germline CDR1 reads SGHVS; CDR2 reads FQNEAQ. The CDR3 is 13 residues long. The complete variable domain, with remaining parts taken from reference TRBV7-8 and TRBJ2-1, reads GAGVSQSPRYKVAKRGQDVALRCDPISGHVSLFWYQQALGQGPEFLTYFQNEAQLDKSGLPSDRFFAERPEGSVSTLKIQRTQQEDSAVYLCASSRLAGAKQFFGPGTRLTVL.